Listed here are 32 T cell receptor beta chains from one sample, sequenced in a study of shared clonotypes between healthy human individuals. The method was immunoSEQ multiplex PCR; TCRdb's version includes in-frame clones alone and lacks a portion of them. Altogether about 2,100,000 clones are present, 85% to 95% being singletons, with the ten largest covering around 1.7%. Cells designated naive CD8 were CD45RO-negative and were positively selected for CCR7, with terminally differentiated effector memory CD45RA+ cells excluded. The sequenced sample consisted of naive CD8+ T cells from PBMCs. These receptors originate from a man between 18 and 35 years old in good health. Some clones in this sample may be carry-over from other donors' samples.

As to this clone: The sample has other DNA sequences that encode this CDR3 too. The J gene is TRBJ1-2, the V gene TRBV28; 8 bases line up with TRBD1. The CDR3 extends over 13 amino acids. Germline CDR1 MDHEN, CDR2 SYDVKM. V lost 3 bases to trimming and J lost 7 bases; unmatched junction nucleotides: 4. CDR3: CASSFQGAFGYTF. The CDR3 region has the DNA TGTGCCAGCAGTTTTCAGGGGGCATTTGGCTACACCTTC.

With respect to this clone: This sample also contains other DNA sequences that code for the same CDR3. V usage is TRBV9 and J usage is TRBJ2-3, with no clear D. Trimming stripped 0 bases from V and 5 bases from J, with 7 bases between. CDR1 and CDR2 (germline): SGDLS, YYNGEE. The CDR3 covers 13 residues. Here the CDR3 DNA reads TGTGCCAGCAGCGTAGTCGGCCGAGATACGCAGTATTTT. Translation gives CASSVVGRDTQYF.

CDR3 nucleotides: TGTGCCAGCAAAGGACTAGCGGGGGCCTACGAGCAGTACTTC. Translation gives CASKGLAGAYEQYF. The rearrangement links TRBV6-5 to TRBJ2-7; 13 nucleotides agree with TRBD2. The CDR3 spans 14 residues. CDR1 is MNHEY, CDR2 SVGAGI, per germline. Losses at the gene ends were 7 bases for V and 2 bases for J; bases not matched to a gene: 2.

The chain employs TRBV4-1 and TRBJ2-1; D gene uncertain. CDR1 and CDR2 (germline): MGHRA, YSYEKL. CDR3 length equals 12 residues. The V end was cut by 0 bases, the J end by 9 bases, with 6 bases between. CDR3 in amino acids: CASSQDSPEQFF. The CDR3 nucleotides are TGCGCCAGCAGCCAAGATTCACCTGAGCAGTTCTTC.

The V gene is TRBV9, the J gene TRBJ2-3; D gene ambiguous. The CDR3 spans 14 residues. Germline loops: CDR1 SGDLS, CDR2 YYNGEE. V lost 3 bases, J lost 6 bases, and 14 bases lay in between. In DNA form, the CDR3 reads TGTGCCAGCAGCGGATCCCAGAGTTCGGATACGCAGTATTTT. It specifies CASSGSQSSDTQYF.

The genes are TRBV13 and TRBJ2-7; 13 nucleotides align to TRBD2. CDR1 and CDR2 (germline): PRHDT, FYEKMQ (reference sequence). The J segment lost 6 bases and the V segment lost 2 bases, leaving 4 bases of the junction unmatched. The CDR3 has 15 residues. The CDR3 loop reads CASSLRTSGRLEQYF. The CDR3 DNA follows: TGTGCCAGCAGCTTACGGACTAGCGGGAGACTCGAGCAGTACTTC. The full variable domain, its missing parts supplied by reference TRBV13 and TRBJ2-7, is AAGVIQSPRHLIKEKRETATLKCYPIPRHDTVYWYQQGPGQDPQFLISFYEKMQSDKGSIPDRFSAQQFSDYHSELNMSSLELGDSALYFCASSLRTSGRLEQYFGPGTRLTVT.

V and J are TRBV27 and TRBJ1-2, with TRBD1 identical over 8 bases. Per germline, CDR1 MNHEY and CDR2 SMNVEV (reference sequence). V lost 5 bases and J lost 8; bases outside the gene matches: 16. This CDR3 is 16 amino acids long. CDR3 sequence reads: CASSPIQETGVRGYTF. Here the CDR3 DNA reads TGTGCCAGCAGTCCTATTCAGGAGACAGGGGTTAGGGGCTACACCTTC.

The chain links TRBV9 to TRBJ1-4; TRBD1 might be the D (6 bases). CDR3 size: 14 residues. Deletions cut 3 bases from V and 6 bases from J, with 12 bases between. Germline lookup yields CDR1 SGDLS and CDR2 YYNGEE. CDR3 in amino acids: CASSAEGGYEKLFF. The CDR3 DNA reads TGTGCCAGCAGCGCGGAAGGGGGTTATGAAAAACTGTTTTTT.

The chain links TRBV7-8 to TRBJ1-5, with D tentatively TRBD1 (5 bases). Trimming removed 5 bases from V and 7 bases from J, with 18 bases in between. The CDR3 runs 15 residues. Germline loops: CDR1 SGHVS, CDR2 FQNEAQ. The CDR3 is CASSHRRGTGQPQHF. DNA of the CDR3: TGTGCCAGCAGCCACCGACGAGGGACGGGGCAGCCCCAGCATTTT.

V gene TRBV2 combines with J gene TRBJ2-7; the match to TRBD1 covers 10 bases. The V segment lost 4 bases and the J segment 7 bases; nucleotides outside the gene matches: 10. CDR1 is SNHLY and CDR2 is FYNNEI in the germline V gene. This CDR3 region has 15 residues. The chain's CDR3 is CASSVRRQGAKEQYF. The CDR3 nucleotides are TGTGCCAGCAGTGTAAGGCGACAGGGGGCGAAAGAGCAGTACTTC. Full variable domain (outside the CDR3, taken from reference TRBV2 and TRBJ2-7): EPEVTQTPSHQVTQMGQEVILRCVPISNHLYFYWYRQILGQKVEFLVSFYNNEISEKSEIFDDQFSVERPDGSNFTLKIRSTKLEDSAMYFCASSVRRQGAKEQYFGPGTRLTVT.

This sequence joins TRBV27 and TRBJ2-7; 9 bases align to TRBD2. This CDR3 spans 15 amino acids. CDR1 and CDR2 (germline): MNHEY, SMNVEV (reference sequence). The V gene end was trimmed by 3 bases and the J gene end by 2 bases; junction bases not matched to a gene: 5. This CDR3 reads CASSFSSGATYEQYF. Here the CDR3 DNA reads TGTGCCAGCAGTTTCTCTAGCGGGGCAACCTACGAGCAGTACTTC.

This clone turned up a few times. This chain connects TRBV4-1 to TRBJ1-1; possible D gene TRBD1, 6 bases. V gave up 5 bases and J gave up 7 bases, with 14 bases separating them. The CDR3 is 13 residues long. Germline-derived CDR1 and CDR2 are MGHRA and YSYEKL. CDR3 bases: TGCGCCAGCAGCTCACGGACAGCCGGTGAAGCTTTCTTT. It is translated as CASSSRTAGEAFF.

This chain uses TRBV27 with TRBJ1-1; D possibly corresponds to TRBD1 (5 bases). V lost 1 base and J 0 bases, leaving 9 bases between the germline ends. Germline CDR1 MNHEY, CDR2 SMNVEV (reference sequence). This CDR3 has 15 amino acids. DNA of the CDR3: TGTGCCAGCAGTTTATTGCAGGGCTTGAACACTGAAGCTTTCTTT. Translating it yields CASSLLQGLNTEAFF.

V and J are TRBV6-5 and TRBJ2-5; no reliable D call. The CDR3 totals 13 residues. The V end lost 6 bases, the J end lost 5 bases, and 13 bases lay between the germline ends. Germline-derived CDR1 and CDR2 are MNHEY and SVGAGI. This CDR3 is CASRIDRRETQYF. The DNA of the CDR3 is TGTGCCAGCAGAATCGACCGTCGGGAGACCCAGTACTTC.

With respect to this clone: At the DNA level, this CDR3 is encoded by other sequences in the same sample as well. The chain couples TRBV11-2 to TRBJ2-7; no clear D gene. This CDR3 comprises 13 residues. V was pared by 1 base and J by 1 base, with 5 bases between. The V gene's germline CDR1 is SGHAT and CDR2 FQNNGV. CDR3 coding DNA: TGTGCCAGCAGCTTAGGTGGTTCCTACGAGCAGTACTTC. Residues: CASSLGGSYEQYF.

The DNA of the CDR3 is TGTGCCATCAGTGACTTATCCAACGGACAGGGGCCGAACACCGGGGAGCTGTTTTTT. Protein sequence: CAISDLSNGQGPNTGELFF. The V gene is TRBV10-3, the J gene TRBJ2-2; 9 bases line up with TRBD1. The CDR3 is made up of 19 amino acids. Per the germline V gene, CDR1 is ENHRY and CDR2 is SYGVKD. Trimming removed 3 bases from V and 0 bases from J; junction bases left unmatched: 11.

The chain's CDR3 is CASSEAGADLSYEQYF. Written as DNA, the CDR3 is TGTGCCAGCAGTGAAGCGGGGGCAGACCTGTCCTACGAGCAGTACTTC. This sequence joins TRBV2 and TRBJ2-7; D might be TRBD1 (6 bases). The CDR3 is made up of 16 amino acids. Germline V lookup: CDR1 SNHLY, CDR2 FYNNEI. With 0 bases removed from V and 1 base from J, the gap between germline ends came to 13 bases.

This clone was seen only once. The J gene is TRBJ2-1, the V gene TRBV9, with 9 nucleotides matching TRBD1. Germline CDR1 reads SGDLS; CDR2 reads YYNGEE. The CDR3 runs to 15 residues. V was clipped by 3 bases and J by 4 bases; unmatched bases: 5. CDR3 region: CASSATGGRYNEQFF. The CDR3 DNA is TGTGCCAGCAGCGCCACAGGGGGCAGGTACAATGAGCAGTTCTTC.

The CDR3 protein is CASSKGLAGVPKTYEQYF. The CDR3, as DNA: TGTGCCAGCAGCAAAGGACTAGCGGGAGTTCCAAAGACCTACGAGCAGTACTTC. The chain uses TRBV21-1 and TRBJ2-7; no check of the table's D call, TRBD2, against the DNA was made. TRBV21-1 is annotated as a pseudogene. This CDR3 is 18 amino acids long.

The V and J genes are TRBV4-2 and TRBJ2-1; 11 nucleotides line up with TRBD2. The CDR3 is 18 amino acids. Looked up from germline, CDR1 is LGHNA and CDR2 is YNFKEQ. The V segment lost 2 bases and the J segment 3 bases; nucleotides outside the gene matches: 9. CDR3 DNA: TGTGCCAGCAGCCAATCAGCCCCGGGACTAGCGGACTACAATGAGCAGTTCTTC. Amino acid sequence: CASSQSAPGLADYNEQFF.

This chain uses TRBV11-2 with TRBJ2-7; D is perhaps TRBD2 (8 bases). The germline V gene encodes CDR1 SGHAT and CDR2 FQNNGV. The V end was cut by 0 bases, the J end by 6 bases, with 18 bases between. The CDR3 has 16 amino acids. The CDR3 here is CASSLDPRQGLGEQYF. The DNA for the CDR3 is TGTGCCAGCAGCTTAGACCCTCGACAGGGACTAGGCGAGCAGTACTTC.

V is TRBV28 and J is TRBJ2-5, with D maybe TRBD1 (6 bases). V was pared by 8 bases and J by 3 bases, with 13 bases between. The CDR3 runs to 13 residues. Germline CDR1 MDHEN, CDR2 SYDVKM. CDR3 DNA: TGTGCCAGCGGGCCGGCAGGGGAAGAGACCCAGTACTTC. Protein product: CASGPAGEETQYF.

The rearrangement uses TRBV6-5 and TRBJ2-5; 11 bases line up with TRBD2. CDR3 length equals 14 residues. Germline V CDR1 and CDR2: MNHEY, SVGAGI. V shed 4 bases, J shed 4 bases, and the junction held 2 bases outside the gene matches. CDR3 nucleotides: TGTGCCAGCAGTTTAGCGGGAGGGTTAGAGACCCAGTACTTC. Protein sequence: CASSLAGGLETQYF.

The genes are TRBV10-3 and TRBJ2-7, with D hard to call. Trimming removed 10 bases at V and 3 bases at J, with 16 bases between. The V gene's germline CDR1 is ENHRY and CDR2 SYGVKD. The CDR3 is 13 amino acids. DNA for the CDR3: TGTGCCACCGGCTTGGCGGCACACTACGAGCAGTACTTC. This encodes CATGLAAHYEQYF.

The rearrangement links TRBV27 to TRBJ2-7, with 9 nucleotides matching TRBD1. Germline assignment: CDR1 MNHEY and CDR2 SMNVEV (reference sequence). The CDR3 consists of 14 residues. V gave up 4 bases and J gave up 6 bases; unmatched junction bases: 7. In DNA, the CDR3 is TGTGCCAGCAGTTCCAGGGACAGGGCCTCCGAGCAGTACTTC. Its translation is CASSSRDRASEQYF.

Concerning this clone itself: Other DNA sequences in the same sample also yield this CDR3. The chain employs TRBV7-3 and TRBJ2-1; D is uncertain. The CDR3 is made up of 14 amino acids. Deletions cut 2 bases from V and 1 base from J, with 6 bases between. The germline CDR1 and CDR2 sequences are SGHTA and FQGTGA. The CDR3 protein is CASSLSVSYNEQFF. The CDR3 nucleotides read TGTGCCAGCAGCTTATCAGTTTCCTACAATGAGCAGTTCTTC.

Details on this clone: Relative to the germline gene, one junction end is altered; a read error may explain this. Other DNA sequences from this sample encode an identical CDR3 as well. V usage is TRBV5-1 and J usage is TRBJ2-7, with D possibly TRBD2 on 6 matching bases. This CDR3 region has 16 residues. Germline V gene sequence: CDR1 SGHRS, CDR2 YFSETQ. The CDR3 here is CASSYSGGTAAYEQYF. The CDR3 region has the DNA TGCGCCAGCAGCTACAGTGGGGGGACCGCTGCCTACGAGCAATACTTC.

This rearrangement joins TRBV4-3 to TRBJ2-2, with TRBD2 identical over 11 bases. The CDR3 runs 16 residues. Losses at the gene ends were 5 bases for V and 0 bases for J; bases not matched to a gene: 2. Germline V CDR1 and CDR2: LGHNA, YSLEER. In DNA, the CDR3 is TGCGCCAGCAGCGGTAGCGGGAGGGCGAACACCGGGGAGCTGTTTTTT. Its translation is CASSGSGRANTGELFF.

The chain has TRBV29-1 and TRBJ2-7; 8 bases are shared with TRBD1. Trimming removed 3 bases from V and 3 bases from J; junction bases left unmatched: 13. The germline CDR1 and CDR2 sequences are SQVTM and ANQGSEA. The CDR3 sequence is 16 residues long. The CDR3 nucleotides read TGCAGCGTTGAGGCAAACTACAGGGGGGTAGACTACGAGCAGTACTTC. Its protein is CSVEANYRGVDYEQYF.

The chain links TRBV28 to TRBJ1-5; unclear D gene. The V gene lost 5 bases and the J gene lost 7 bases, with 12 bases spanning the gap. Germline CDR1 is MDHEN and CDR2 is SYDVKM. This CDR3 is built from 13 residues. The CDR3 DNA is TGTGCCAGCAGTCCCCCGGGATTACAGCCCCAGCATTTT. Its protein product is CASSPPGLQPQHF.

This chain uses TRBV27 with TRBJ2-1; no definite D call. CDR3 length: 15 amino acids. CDR1 MNHEY and CDR2 SMNVEV come from the germline V gene (reference sequence). Trimming pared 6 bases from V and 4 bases from J, leaving 16 bases between. CDR3 sequence: CASRFRLSVYNEQFF. Here the CDR3 DNA reads TGTGCCAGCAGATTCAGGTTGAGCGTATACAATGAGCAGTTCTTC.

V is TRBV28 and J is TRBJ1-2; TRBD1 matches 12 bases. Looked up from germline, CDR1 is MDHEN and CDR2 is SYDVKM. Unmatched junction bases numbered 16, after V lost 4 bases and J lost 7 bases. The CDR3 runs to 18 residues. CDR3 sequence (DNA): TGTGCCAGCAGTTCAGGAGTGTTGGGGACAGGGGGCGAGGGTGGCTACACCTTC. Its protein is CASSSGVLGTGGEGGYTF.